This T cell receptor (beta chain) was profiled in a study of T cell changes during pregnancy in multiple sclerosis. Germline V gene sequence: CDR1 MNHNY, CDR2 SVGAGI (reference sequence). This CDR3 has 15 amino acids. The V and J ends lost 6 bases and 2 bases, in that order; junction bases with no gene match: 10. Profiled with immunoSEQ multiplex PCR; TCRdb holds only in-frame clones, not every one. Among around 62,000 clones listed, nearly 90% were seen once. This receptor was taken from a female donor with multiple sclerosis, enrolled in a pregnancy study. The chain has TRBV6-6 and TRBJ2-7; TRBD2 matches 7 bases. Source: peripheral blood, taken in the first trimester of pregnancy. CDR3 region: CASRDMGGSAYEQYF. CDR3 in DNA: TGTGCCAGCAGGGACATGGGGGGGTCCGCCTACGAGCAGTACTTC.